Below are 13 T cell receptor beta chains sequenced from a single sample in a study of blood T cells in healthy people across ages. A second PCR, run for about 6 to 12 cycles, used a sample-barcoded 5' primer plus a J-beta primer mix. Using its own MiXCR run on the 5' RACE reads, TCRdb lists one record per CDR3 protein. Among over 500,000 distinct CDR3 sequences listed, 40% to 65% were seen once. The sequenced sample was blood. These receptors were collected from a woman older than 75 in good health.

The chain employs TRBV21-1 and TRBJ1-2. TRBV21-1 is a pseudogene. The CDR3 contains 14 residues. The CDR3 DNA sequence: TGTGCCAGCAGCAAAGGAGGAAGTTTCGATGGCTACACCTTC. This translates into CASSKGGSFDGYTF.

This clonotype was picked up one time. A single base separates this from a much larger clone, so it may be a read error. This sequence joins TRBV6-5 and TRBJ2-1; D gene ambiguous. This CDR3 region has 13 residues. Trimming stripped 5 bases from V and 6 bases from J, with 11 bases between. Germline V gene sequence: CDR1 MNHEY, CDR2 SVGAGI. DNA of the CDR3: TGTGCCAGCAGTGACGGGCCTCCCAATGAGCAGTTCTTC. This gives the protein CASSDGPPNEQFF.

Concerning this clonotype: A read error is possible here, since a much larger clone lies one base away. The chain has TRBV10-3 and TRBJ1-2, with TRBD1 matching 8 bases. The germline V gene encodes CDR1 ENHRY and CDR2 SYGVKD. The CDR3 is made up of 15 amino acids. In DNA, the CDR3 is TGTGTCCATCAAGAATCAGGGGGCGCAAGAGTTGGCTACACCTTC. Its protein is CVHQESGGARVGYTF.

As to this clonotype: Given a much more abundant clone one base away, this may be a read error. The CDR3 region is CASSSRQGGGYIF. Here the CDR3 DNA reads TGTGCCAGCAGCTCCCGACAGGGGGGTGGCTACATCTTC. The genes are TRBV7-2 and TRBJ1-2; 9 bases agree with TRBD1. This CDR3 region has 13 residues. Germline V gives CDR1 SGHTA, CDR2 FQGNSA.

The chain has TRBV11-2 and TRBJ2-4; tentative D call: TRBD2 (7 bases). The V end was cut by 6 bases, the J end by 9 bases, with 21 bases between. Germline V CDR1 and CDR2: SGHAT, FQNNGV. The CDR3 consists of 15 residues. This CDR3 is CASSWAAGAGVIQYF. The CDR3 region has the DNA TGTGCCAGCAGTTGGGCCGCAGGGGCGGGGGTCATTCAGTACTTC. Full variable domain (outside the CDR3, taken from reference TRBV11-2 and TRBJ2-4): EAGVAQSPRYKIIEKRQSVAFWCNPISGHATLYWYQQILGQGPKLLIQFQNNGVVDDSQLPKDRFSAERLKGVDSTLKIQPAKLEDSAVYLCASSWAAGAGVIQYFGAGTRLSVL.

The rearrangement uses TRBV29-1 and TRBJ2-3; D not resolved. This CDR3 has 12 residues. The germline V gene encodes CDR1 SQVTM and CDR2 ANQGSEA. The V end was cut by 8 bases, the J end by 4 bases, with 13 bases between. CDR3 sequence reads: CSPKVGSDTQYF. The CDR3 DNA reads TGCAGCCCGAAGGTAGGGTCAGATACGCAGTATTTT.

In its sample, this clonotype was seen many times. CDR3: CATSLGGYTDTQYF. The DNA of the CDR3 is TGTGCCACCAGCCTGGGCGGGTACACAGATACGCAGTATTTT. The rearrangement links TRBV15 to TRBJ2-3, with D perhaps matching TRBD2 (5 bases). The CDR3 is 14 amino acids. The germline V gene has CDR1 LNHNV and CDR2 YYDKDF (reference sequence). The V and J ends lost 5 bases and 2 bases respectively, with 11 bases between them.

The V and J genes are TRBV24-1 and TRBJ2-5, with D possibly being TRBD1 (6 bases). CDR3 length: 14 amino acids. Germline CDR1 is KGHDR and CDR2 is SFDVKD. The V and J ends lost 3 bases and 6 bases respectively, with 13 bases between them. CDR3 region: CATSDDRFRKTQYF. In nucleotides, the CDR3 is TGTGCCACCAGTGATGACAGGTTTCGAAAGACCCAGTACTTC.

V is TRBV20-1 and J is TRBJ1-1; 8 bases are shared with TRBD1. V lost 2 bases, J lost 5 bases, and 7 bases stayed unmatched. The germline V gene has CDR1 DFQATT and CDR2 SNEGSKA (reference sequence). This CDR3 has 14 residues. The CDR3 DNA reads as TGCAGTGCTAGACGGACAGGGCGGATTACTGAAGCTTTCTTT. Protein sequence: CSARRTGRITEAFF.

The chain couples TRBV29-1 to TRBJ2-7; tentatively, D is TRBD1 or TRBD2 (5 bases each). The CDR3 sequence is 12 residues long. Germline CDR1 and CDR2: SQVTM and ANQGSEA. Trimming left V 6 bases short and J 2 bases short, with 11 bases between. The CDR3 nucleotides are TGCAGCGTCGAGGGACGGGCCTACGAGCAGTACTTC. This translates into CSVEGRAYEQYF.

This clonotype was detected many times. One junction end does not reproduce the germline sequence, and a read error may be involved. V is TRBV20-1 and J is TRBJ2-3, with TRBD2 matching over 9 bases. Germline CDR1 and CDR2: DFQATT and SNEGSKA (reference sequence). CDR3 length: 15 amino acids. CDR3 bases: TGCAGTGCCAGAGCGGGAGGCCGTCCTGCAGATACGCAGTATTTT. Translation gives CSARAGGRPADTQYF.

V usage is TRBV3-1 and J usage is TRBJ2-5; no reliable D call. The germline V gene has CDR1 LGHDT and CDR2 YNNKEL (reference sequence). The CDR3 is 12 amino acids. Trimming shortened V by 6 bases and J by 5 bases, and 10 bases separated the two germline ends. DNA for the CDR3: TGTGCCAGCAGGAGTAGTTCGGAGACCCAGTACTTC. Protein sequence: CASRSSSETQYF.

About this clonotype itself: A much larger clone sits a single nucleotide away, making a read error possible. The gene calls are TRBV10-3 and TRBJ2-1; possibly TRBD2 for D (6 bases). CDR3 size: 13 residues. Germline CDR1 reads ENHRY; CDR2 reads SYGVKD. The DNA for the CDR3 is TGTGTCTCCGGGGGAGAATCCTACAATGAGCAGTTCTTC. Translation: CVSGGESYNEQFF.